These 27 T cell receptor beta chains share one sample of origin, sequenced in a study of long-term antiretroviral therapy in people with HIV. Survey-level resolution applied to immunoSEQ assay v3.0. Method: immunoSEQ multiplex PCR; TCRdb's copy keeps in-frame clones and lacks some. The data show around 25,000 clones, just over 85% seen once. The source material was unsorted PBMCs, sampled roughly 4.5 years after starting antiretroviral therapy. The receptor set was obtained from a man younger than 45 with HIV.

The chain recombines TRBV6-4 with TRBJ2-3; maybe TRBD1 (5 bases). Trimming removed 6 bases from V and 0 bases from J, with 7 bases in between. Looked up from germline, CDR1 is MRHNA and CDR2 is SNTAGT. The length of the CDR3 is 13 residues. CDR3 DNA: TGTGCCAGCAGCTGGGGCAGCACAGATACGCAGTATTTT. Translating it yields CASSWGSTDTQYF.

V usage is TRBV10-3 and J usage is TRBJ2-7; D possibly corresponds to TRBD2 (6 bases). The CDR3 loop spans 15 amino acids. The V end lost 4 bases, the J end lost 5 bases, and 18 bases lay between the germline ends. Germline lookup yields CDR1 ENHRY and CDR2 SYGVKD. The CDR3 bases are TGTGCCATCAGTGGGGCGGGGCCAGAGACCCACGAGCAGTACTTC. Its translation is CAISGAGPETHEQYF.

The J gene is TRBJ1-5, the V gene TRBV6-6; no clear D gene. The ends were cut back, 4 bases at V and 0 bases at J, with 13 bases in the middle. CDR3 size: 16 residues. CDR1 MNHNY and CDR2 SVGAGI come from the germline V gene (reference sequence). The CDR3, as DNA: TGTGCCAGCAGTTCTAGAGTTGAGAATAGCAATCAGCCCCAGCATTTT. This translates into CASSSRVENSNQPQHF.

The gene calls are TRBV7-2 and TRBJ1-4, with 10 bases aligning to TRBD1. Germline CDR1 is SGHTA and CDR2 is FQGNSA. CDR3 length: 15 residues. The J segment lost 7 bases and the V segment lost 4 bases, leaving 6 bases of the junction unmatched. The CDR3, as DNA: TGTGCCAGCAGCTACGGAAGACAGGGGGCTGAAAAACTGTTTTTT. It specifies CASSYGRQGAEKLFF.

In its sample, this clone was seen once. The V call is TRBV6-5, the J call TRBJ2-1; no reliable D call. The germline V gene has CDR1 MNHEY and CDR2 SVGAGI. V lost 2 bases and J lost 7, with 9 bases in between. The CDR3 runs to 13 residues. CDR3 nucleotides: TGTGCCAGCAGTTACAGTGTGCTTAATGAGCAGTTCTTC. Protein product: CASSYSVLNEQFF.

This chain connects TRBV2 to TRBJ1-2; the D gene is possibly TRBD1 (5 bases). Germline lookup yields CDR1 SNHLY and CDR2 FYNNEI. The CDR3 covers 13 residues. The V and J ends lost 6 bases and 5 bases respectively, with 13 bases between them. The CDR3 nucleotides read TGTGCCAGCAGGCAGTTTGGGGGGTATGGCTACACCTTC. Protein: CASRQFGGYGYTF. The whole variable domain, remainder taken from reference TRBV2 and TRBJ1-2, is EPEVTQTPSHQVTQMGQEVILRCVPISNHLYFYWYRQILGQKVEFLVSFYNNEISEKSEIFDDQFSVERPDGSNFTLKIRSTKLEDSAMYFCASRQFGGYGYTFGSGTRLTVV.

The chain links TRBV29-1 to TRBJ2-6, with D perhaps matching TRBD2 (5 bases). CDR3 length equals 17 residues. Trimming took 6 bases from V and 1 from J, leaving 19 bases between them. The germline CDR1 and CDR2 sequences are SQVTM and ANQGSEA. The CDR3 protein is CSVPTSRDGSGANVLTF. The CDR3 DNA reads as TGCAGCGTCCCGACGTCCCGGGATGGATCTGGGGCCAACGTCCTGACTTTC.

Here the CDR3 reads CASSQDFAGGAFF. CDR3 nucleotides: TGCGCCAGCAGCCAAGATTTCGCCGGGGGAGCTTTCTTT. The V gene is TRBV4-3, the J gene TRBJ1-1; TRBD1 might be the D (5 bases). Germline values: CDR1 LGHNA, CDR2 YSLEER. V was pared by 0 bases and J by 10 bases, with 12 bases between. This CDR3 has 13 amino acids.

This clone was counted once. This chain uses TRBV11-3 with TRBJ2-7, with D possibly TRBD1 on 6 matching bases. The CDR3 length is 17 residues. Germline V CDR1 and CDR2: SGHNT, YENEEA. V was shortened by 1 base and J by 3 bases, with 19 bases between the two germline ends. In DNA form, the CDR3 reads TGTGCCAGCAGCTTAGGCCCAGGGGAAGAGAAAAACTACGAGCAGTACTTC. Its translation is CASSLGPGEEKNYEQYF.

The chain recombines TRBV4-3 with TRBJ2-1; TRBD2 is a possible D gene (7 bases). Germline CDR1 is LGHNA and CDR2 is YSLEER. Trimming removed 1 base from V and 8 bases from J, with 9 bases in between. The length of the CDR3 is 13 residues. CDR3 bases: TGCGCCAGCAGCCAAGTCGGGGGGCATGAGCAGTTCTTC. Translated, it gives CASSQVGGHEQFF.

This chain joins TRBV29-1 and TRBJ2-3; D is unresolved. Germline CDR1 is SQVTM and CDR2 is ANQGSEA. V shed 1 base and J shed 1 base, with 12 bases lying between them. This CDR3 is built from 15 residues. The CDR3 region has the DNA TGCAGCGTTGAAGCGGACGGGTTCGGCACAGATACGCAGTATTTT. Protein: CSVEADGFGTDTQYF.

CDR3 bases: TGTGCCAGCAGCCACGGCGGGTTCAATGACTACACCTTC. It is translated as CASSHGGFNDYTF. J is TRBJ1-2 and V is TRBV6-5; D unresolved. Trimming cost V 6 bases and J 10 bases, with 18 bases left between them. Germline V gives CDR1 MNHEY, CDR2 SVGAGI. The CDR3 covers 13 residues.

The chain couples TRBV9 to TRBJ2-7; D possibly uses TRBD1 or TRBD2 (7 bases each). The V gene lost 1 base and the J gene lost 5 bases, with 13 bases spanning the gap. Germline V gene data show CDR1 as SGDLS and CDR2 as YYNGEE. CDR3 length: 14 amino acids. CDR3 in amino acids: CASSVWGGTDEQYF. In DNA, the CDR3 is TGTGCCAGCAGCGTATGGGGAGGGACAGACGAGCAGTACTTC. Drawing the rest from reference TRBV9 and TRBJ2-7, the complete variable domain is DSGVTQTPKHLITATGQRVTLRCSPRSGDLSVYWYQQSLDQGLQFLIQYYNGEERAKGNILERFSAQQFPDLHSELNLSSLELGDSALYFCASSVWGGTDEQYFGPGTRLTVT.

J is TRBJ2-7 and V is TRBV12-5, with 12 bases aligning to TRBD2. The CDR3 contains 15 residues. Trimming cost V 5 bases and J 9 bases; bases outside gene matches: 11. Germline V gene lookup returns CDR1 LGHNT and CDR2 FRNRAP. This CDR3 reads CASGASSGGGWRQYF. The CDR3 nucleotides read TGTGCTAGTGGTGCGTCTAGCGGGGGGGGATGGAGGCAGTACTTC.

A few counts support this clone. V is TRBV5-1 and J is TRBJ2-7, with unresolved D. The CDR3 contains 11 residues. Between the trimmed V and J ends, which lost 2 bases and 2 bases, there was a span of 2 bases. Germline V CDR1 and CDR2: SGHRS, YFSETQ. As DNA, the CDR3 is TGCGCCAGCAGCTTAACCTACGAGCAGTACTTC. This gives the protein CASSLTYEQYF.

J is TRBJ1-5 and V is TRBV30; D is perhaps TRBD1 (5 bases). From germline, CDR1 is GTSNPN and CDR2 SVGIG (reference sequence). V was trimmed by 2 bases and J by 7 bases, leaving 15 bases between them. This CDR3 contains 14 residues. CDR3 in DNA: TGTGCCTGGAGTTCAGGGAAGGGTGAGCAGCCCCAGCATTTT. Its protein product is CAWSSGKGEQPQHF.

V and J are TRBV20-1 and TRBJ2-7; D gene uncertain. This CDR3 region has 11 residues. With 2 bases removed from V and 3 bases from J, the gap between germline ends came to 5 bases. CDR1 DFQATT and CDR2 SNEGSKA come from the germline V gene (reference sequence). CDR3 region: CSARQVYEQYF. The DNA for the CDR3 is TGCAGTGCTAGACAGGTCTACGAGCAGTACTTC.

V is TRBV13 and J is TRBJ2-2, with 14 bases aligning to TRBD2. Unmatched junction bases numbered 3, after V lost 3 bases and J lost 6 bases. The CDR3 length is 16 residues. Germline values: CDR1 PRHDT, CDR2 FYEKMQ (reference sequence). The CDR3 reads CASSLQTSGGAGELFF. The CDR3 DNA is TGTGCCAGCAGCTTGCAGACTAGCGGGGGGGCCGGGGAGCTGTTTTTT.

This clone was recorded only once. V usage is TRBV25-1 and J usage is TRBJ1-3; perhaps TRBD1 as D (5 bases). Trimming removed 2 bases from V and 0 bases from J, with 11 bases in between. Germline loops: CDR1 MGHDK, CDR2 SYGVNS. The CDR3 runs to 16 residues. In nucleotides, the CDR3 is TGTGCCAGCAGTGAAGGGGACCCGAGCTCTGGAAACACCATATATTTT. This gives the protein CASSEGDPSSGNTIYF. Full variable domain (remainder filled in from reference TRBV25-1 and TRBJ1-3): EADIYQTPRYLVIGTGKKITLECSQTMGHDKMYWYQQDPGMELHLIHYSYGVNSTEKGDLSSESTVSRIRTEHFPLTLESARPSHTSQYLCASSEGDPSSGNTIYFGEGSWLTVV.

The chain links TRBV18 to TRBJ1-3, with D hard to call. Per the germline V gene, CDR1 is KGHSH and CDR2 is LQKENI. V was clipped by 2 bases and J by 0 bases, with 23 bases between them. The CDR3 length is 20 residues. The DNA for the CDR3 is TGTGCCAGCTCACCATTCTTCGCCGGGCCGCAGTCCCTCTCTGGAAACACCATATATTTT. It specifies CASSPFFAGPQSLSGNTIYF.

The chain links TRBV5-6 to TRBJ1-1, with D uncertain. The V end lost 5 bases, the J end lost 4 bases, and 15 bases lay between the germline ends. Germline-derived CDR1 and CDR2 are SGHDT and YYEEEE. This CDR3 has 14 amino acids. The CDR3 DNA follows: TGTGCCAGCAGTCTTGCAGAGGGAGGCACTGAAGCTTTCTTT. It specifies CASSLAEGGTEAFF.

The chain joins TRBV5-1 to TRBJ2-7; D gene unclear. This CDR3 region has 14 residues. The V end lost 0 bases, the J end lost 1 base, and 8 bases lay between the germline ends. From germline, CDR1 is SGHRS and CDR2 YFSETQ. The CDR3 sequence: CASSLETDSYEQYF. In DNA, the CDR3 is TGCGCCAGCAGCTTGGAAACAGATTCCTACGAGCAGTACTTC.

This clone has only a few counts. V gene TRBV21-1 combines with J gene TRBJ1-2; TRBD1, as called in the table, went unchecked against the DNA. TRBV21-1 is flagged as a pseudogene. The length of the CDR3 is 14 residues. CDR3 sequence reads: CASSPRTGNYGYTF. CDR3 nucleotides: TGTGCCAGCAGCCCCCGGACAGGGAACTATGGCTACACCTTC.

The chain carries TRBV19 and TRBJ2-3; the D is unclear. There are 11 residues in the CDR3. Trimming removed 5 bases at V and 6 bases at J, with 6 bases between. From germline, CDR1 is LNHDA and CDR2 SQIVND (reference sequence). CDR3 coding DNA: TGTGCCAGTAGTCGTACCGATACGCAGTATTTT. This gives the protein CASSRTDTQYF.

This rearrangement joins TRBV5-6 to TRBJ2-1; D gene uncertain. This CDR3 is 14 amino acids long. V shed 7 bases and J shed 0 bases, with 11 bases lying between them. Germline V gives CDR1 SGHDT, CDR2 YYEEEE. As DNA, the CDR3 is TGTGCCAGCTTCGGACGGAGCTCCTACAATGAGCAGTTCTTC. It translates to CASFGRSSYNEQFF.

This chain joins TRBV7-2 and TRBJ1-2; D gene uncertain. Between the trimmed V and J ends, which lost 1 base and 1 base, there was a span of 10 bases. This CDR3 has 15 residues. Germline V gene lookup returns CDR1 SGHTA and CDR2 FQGNSA. For the CDR3, the DNA is TGTGCCAGCAGCTTAGGAGGGCCCTTTAACTATGGCTACACCTTC. This translates into CASSLGGPFNYGYTF. The entire variable domain, with the rest obtained from reference TRBV7-2 and TRBJ1-2, is as follows: GAGVSQSPSNKVTEKGKDVELRCDPISGHTALYWYRQSLGQGLEFLIYFQGNSAPDKSGLPSDRFSAERTGGSVSTLTIQRTQQEDSAVYLCASSLGGPFNYGYTFGSGTRLTVV.

V usage is TRBV2 and J usage is TRBJ1-2; D is unclear. Germline CDR1 and CDR2: SNHLY and FYNNEI. Trimming took 7 bases from V and 8 from J, leaving 11 bases between them. The CDR3 consists of 11 residues. The CDR3 sequence is CASIGIKGYTF. The CDR3 nucleotides read TGTGCCAGCATTGGGATTAAAGGCTACACCTTC.